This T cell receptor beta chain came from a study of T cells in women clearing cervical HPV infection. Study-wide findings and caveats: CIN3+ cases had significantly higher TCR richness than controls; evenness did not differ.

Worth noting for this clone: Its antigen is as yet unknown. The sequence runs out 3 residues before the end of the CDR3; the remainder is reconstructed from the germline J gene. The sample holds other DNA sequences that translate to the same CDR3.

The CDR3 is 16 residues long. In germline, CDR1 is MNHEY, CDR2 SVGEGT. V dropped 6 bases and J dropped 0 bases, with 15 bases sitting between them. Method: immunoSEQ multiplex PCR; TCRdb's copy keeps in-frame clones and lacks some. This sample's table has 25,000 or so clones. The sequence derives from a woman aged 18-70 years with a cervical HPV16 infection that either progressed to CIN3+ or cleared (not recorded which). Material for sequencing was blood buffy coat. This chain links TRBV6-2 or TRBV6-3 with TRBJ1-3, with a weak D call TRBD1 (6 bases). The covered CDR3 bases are TGTGCCAGCAGGAGCATTTGGACAGACTCTGGAAACACC. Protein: CASRSIWTDSGNT. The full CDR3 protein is CASRSIWTDSGNTIYF.